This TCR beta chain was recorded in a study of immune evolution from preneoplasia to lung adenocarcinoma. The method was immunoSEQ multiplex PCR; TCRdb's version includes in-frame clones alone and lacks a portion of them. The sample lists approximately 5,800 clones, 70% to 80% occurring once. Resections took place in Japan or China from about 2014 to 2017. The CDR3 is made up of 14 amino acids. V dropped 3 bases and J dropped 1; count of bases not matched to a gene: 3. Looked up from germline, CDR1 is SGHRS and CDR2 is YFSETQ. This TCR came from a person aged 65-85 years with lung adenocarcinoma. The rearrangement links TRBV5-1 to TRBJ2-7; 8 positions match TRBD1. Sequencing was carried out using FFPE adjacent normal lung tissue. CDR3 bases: TGCGCCAGCAGCTCTGGGACAGGTTCCTACGAGCAGTACTTC. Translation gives CASSSGTGSYEQYF.